These T cell receptor beta chains were read from a single sample in a study of T cell responses to AZD1222 COVID-19 vaccine. Generated by immunoSEQ multiplex PCR, the TCRdb table keeps only in-frame clones and is missing some. The sample gives about 100,000 clones, about 92% of which show up once; 1% to 1.5% is in the top ten. Sequencing used peripheral blood, obtained on day 0 of AZD1222 vaccination. Receptors originate from an adult in good health. The CDR3 runs from the conserved cysteine through the conserved F or W. D genes are given only for firm matches. The size of a clone is reported for some rows only, either as once, few or many, or as a class for expanded clones.

V gene	J gene	D gene	clone size	CDR3 DNA	CDR3 protein
TRBV5-1	TRBJ1-3	NA	NA	TGCGCCAGCAGCTTTCAGGGGACCCCTGGAAACACCATATATTTT	CASSFQGTPGNTIYF
TRBV2	TRBJ2-1	TRBD2	NA	TGTGCCAGCAGTAAGACTAGCGGGAGTCGGTGGCAGTTCTTC	CASSKTSGSRWQFF
TRBV11-2	TRBJ2-5	NA	NA	TGTGCCAGCAGCGTGGGATTCCAAGAGACCCAGTACTTC	CASSVGFQETQYF
TRBV11-3	TRBJ2-5	NA	NA	TGTGCCAGCAGCTTTTCGGTTCAAGAGACCCAGTACTTC	CASSFSVQETQYF
TRBV27	TRBJ1-5	NA	NA	TGTGCCAGCAGTACCCGCCTATCCAGGGCGGGGGGCAATCAGCCCCAGCATTTT	CASSTRLSRAGGNQPQHF
TRBV20-1	TRBJ1-5	NA	NA	TGCAGTGCTAGAAGCGAGCCCCAGCATTTT	CSARSEPQHF
TRBV28	TRBJ1-4	TRBD1	NA	TGTGCCAGCAGCTTGACAGGGTCTAGTGAAAAACTGTTTTTT	CASSLTGSSEKLFF
TRBV20-1	TRBJ1-1	NA	once	TGCAGTGCCCAGAGAGGAACTGAAGCTTTCTTT	CSAQRGTEAFF
TRBV12-3/TRBV12-4	TRBJ1-1	TRBD1	NA	TGTGCCAGCAGTTCCAAGGGACAGGTATTCGCTTTCTTT	CASSSKGQVFAFF
TRBV18	TRBJ1-4	NA	NA	TGTGCCAGCTCACCACGTGGGACGGATGAAAAACTGTTTTTT	CASSPRGTDEKLFF
TRBV28	TRBJ1-1	NA	once	TGTGCCAGCAGTCCGACTTTGAACACTGAAGCTTTCTTT	CASSPTLNTEAFF
TRBV5-6	TRBJ1-2	NA	NA	TGTGCCAGCAGCTTGGGTAGGGGAACCCTCTATGGCTACACCTTC	CASSLGRGTLYGYTF
TRBV12-3/TRBV12-4	TRBJ1-1	NA	NA	TGTGCCAGCAGTTTAAGGGGGACCACTGAAGCTTTCTTT	CASSLRGTTEAFF
TRBV6-6	TRBJ2-1	TRBD1	once	TGTGCCAGCAGTAACCGGGACAGGGGTTACAATGAGCAGTTCTTC	CASSNRDRGYNEQFF
TRBV28	TRBJ2-1	TRBD2	NA	TGTGCCAGCAGTCCCCCCCTTGGGGCGGGAGCCTCCTACAATGAGCAGTTCTTC	CASSPPLGAGASYNEQFF
TRBV10-3	TRBJ1-3	TRBD1	NA	TGTGCCATCATGGACAGGGCTGGAAACACCATATATTTT	CAIMDRAGNTIYF
TRBV19	TRBJ1-2	NA	once	TGTGCCAGTAGTGCCCGGACGGCCCACCAGGGAAACTATGGCTACACCTTC	CASSARTAHQGNYGYTF
TRBV10-3	TRBJ1-1	NA	NA	TGTGCCATCAGTGAGGAATTACCGGGGACTGAAGCTTTCTTT	CAISEELPGTEAFF
TRBV6-6	TRBJ2-3	NA	NA	TGTGCCAGCAGTCCTAAACCGGGACATCGCACAGATACGCAGTATTTT	CASSPKPGHRTDTQYF
TRBV5-5	TRBJ1-4	NA	once	TGTGCCAGCAGCTTGGGTAGGGGGTGGGAAGAAAAACTGTTTTTT	CASSLGRGWEEKLFF
TRBV19	TRBJ2-5	NA	NA	TGTGCCAGTACCTCCCTAGGGTCGGAGACCCAGTACTTC	CASTSLGSETQYF
TRBV30	TRBJ1-2	TRBD1	NA	TGTGCCGGACAGGGAGCGTTCTATGGCTACACCTTC	CAGQGAFYGYTF
TRBV28	TRBJ1-3	NA	NA	TGTGCCAGCACGTCAGGTTTCAGCTCTGGAAACACCATATATTTT	CASTSGFSSGNTIYF